This TCR beta chain was documented in a study of Tregs in tolerant kidney transplant recipients. Using immunoSEQ multiplex PCR, the repertoire was profiled, and TCRdb retains in-frame clones only, with some absent. The profile covers about 240,000 clones, with about 86% appearing a single time and about 0.58% taken by the ten largest. This CDR3 comprises 17 residues. Trimming stripped 0 bases from V and 0 bases from J, with 13 bases between. Germline loops: CDR1 SGHKS, CDR2 YYEKEE (reference sequence). This clone was seen a single time. This TCR came from a human donor in good health. The chain is built from TRBV5-5 and TRBJ2-4; D gene uncertain. What was sequenced was CD4+ T cells from blood. The DNA of the CDR3 is TGTGCCAGCAGCTTGGCCGGAATGGGAATAGCCAAAAACATTCAGTACTTC. Protein: CASSLAGMGIAKNIQYF.